This T cell receptor (beta chain) was captured in a study of blood T cell repertoires in COVID-19. This clone has only one observation. In the original analysis: Estimates of nucleated cell counts were drawn from the amplification of reference gene primers. The data were produced by immunoSEQ multiplex PCR, yet TCRdb's version contains in-frame clones alone and is incomplete. D and trimming come from the DNA, and the V and J calls and clone size come from that table. The table has 250,000 to 350,000 clones, roughly nine tenths seen once. The V end lost 2 bases, the J end lost 11 bases, and 13 bases lay between the germline ends. There are 12 residues in the CDR3. The germline CDR1 and CDR2 sequences are SGHRS and YFSETQ.

This chain connects TRBV5-1 to TRBJ1-1; TRBD1 might be the D (5 bases). Source material: peripheral blood. This clonotype originated in a woman aged 45-65 years who had recovered from COVID-19. The CDR3 is CASSFSRGEAFF. CDR3 bases: TGCGCCAGCAGCTTCTCTCGGGGGGAGGCTTTCTTT.